The rows below give T cell receptor beta chains drawn from one sample of a study of human versus mouse CDR3 diversity and MHC coevolution. Produced via immunoSEQ multiplex PCR; TCRdb's table is partial and in-frame only. The sample lists tens of thousands of clones, about 94% occurring once. The material sequenced was naive CD4+ T cells from blood. Receptors originate from a person aged 25 to 69 in good health. The CDR3 runs from the conserved cysteine through the conserved F or W. The D gene is left open where the match is weak. Clone size is not always given. Where it is, it says once, few, many or a class for expanded clones.

>TRBV5-1|-|-|TRBJ1-4
CASSLGRTNEKLFF
TGCGCCAGCAGCTTAGGCAGGACTAATGAAAAACTGTTTTTT
>TRBV28|TRBD1|-|TRBJ2-7
CASIPPDRSYEQYF
TGTGCCAGCATCCCCCCGGACAGGTCCTACGAGCAGTACTTC
>TRBV7-9|-|-|TRBJ1-4
CASSLIGVHEKLFF
TGTGCCAGCAGCTTAATCGGGGTACATGAAAAACTGTTTTTT
>TRBV18|TRBD1|once|TRBJ2-5
CASSRGQGDQETQYF
TGTGCCAGCTCTCGGGGACAGGGGGACCAAGAGACCCAGTACTTC
>TRBV29-1|-|-|TRBJ2-3
CSVERGSDTQYF
TGCAGCGTTGAACGGGGGTCAGATACGCAGTATTTT
>TRBV6-5|-|-|TRBJ1-3
CASRERSGNTIYF
TGTGCCAGCAGGGAGCGCTCTGGAAACACCATATATTTT
>TRBV18|TRBD1|once|TRBJ2-7
CASSLGTGVRYEQYF
TGTGCCAGCTCGTTAGGGACAGGGGTCCGCTACGAGCAGTACTTC
>TRBV6-6|TRBD2|-|TRBJ2-3
CASSPREGKDTQYF
TGTGCCAGCAGTCCCCGGGAGGGGAAGGATACGCAGTATTTT
>TRBV19|TRBD2|-|TRBJ2-1
CASSIPPERGNEQFF
TGTGCCAGTAGTATACCCCCTGAGCGGGGCAATGAGCAGTTCTTC
>TRBV5-3|-|once|TRBJ1-5
CARSVPWGGSQPQHF
TGTGCCAGAAGCGTCCCATGGGGGGGGTCTCAGCCCCAGCATTTT
>TRBV27|TRBD2|-|TRBJ2-1
CASSSYRTSGSYNEQFF
TGTGCCAGCAGTTCGTACCGGACTAGCGGGTCCTACAATGAGCAGTTCTTC
>TRBV9|TRBD1|-|TRBJ2-1
CASSAAGTGGHEQFF
TGTGCCAGCAGCGCCGCCGGGACAGGGGGCCATGAGCAGTTCTTC
>TRBV19|TRBD1|-|TRBJ1-1
CASNILTGLNTEAFF
TGTGCCAGTAACATCTTGACAGGGTTGAACACTGAAGCTTTCTTT
>TRBV5-1|-|-|TRBJ1-1
CASSSEPRSGTEAFF
TGCGCCAGCAGCTCCGAACCGAGGAGTGGCACTGAAGCTTTCTTT
>TRBV5-4|TRBD1|-|TRBJ1-2
CASRDRGANGYTF
TGTGCCAGCAGGGACAGGGGGGCGAATGGCTACACCTTC
>TRBV30|-|once|TRBJ2-2
CAWSGGPGELFF
TGTGCCTGGAGTGGCGGCCCCGGGGAGCTGTTTTTT
>TRBV7-2|-|-|TRBJ1-3
CASTSTVLGNTIYF
TGTGCCAGCACCTCGACAGTGCTAGGAAACACCATATATTTT
>TRBV6-5|-|once|TRBJ1-1
CASRPQEIGEAFF
TGTGCCAGCAGACCTCAAGAAATCGGTGAAGCTTTCTTT
>TRBV11-2|TRBD1|once|TRBJ1-2
CASSFSDRGYGYTF
TGTGCCAGCAGCTTTTCGGACAGGGGCTATGGCTACACCTTC
>TRBV9|-|-|TRBJ1-2
CASSVTLGEHYGYTF
TGTGCCAGCAGCGTAACCCTCGGGGAACACTATGGCTACACCTTC
>TRBV19|TRBD1|-|TRBJ1-2
CASNRQGEGYTF
TGTGCCAGTAATAGACAGGGAGAAGGCTACACCTTC
>TRBV7-9|-|-|TRBJ1-5
CASTEDRNQPQHF
TGTGCCAGCACCGAAGACAGGAATCAGCCCCAGCATTTT
>TRBV19|TRBD2|-|TRBJ2-1
CASSISLAGGPSYNEQFF
TGTGCCAGTAGTATTTCTCTAGCGGGAGGGCCCTCCTACAATGAGCAGTTCTTC
>TRBV18|TRBD1|-|TRBJ2-7
CASSLTPGQGPLEQYF
TGTGCCAGCTCACTGACGCCGGGACAGGGCCCCCTCGAGCAGTACTTC
>TRBV27|-|-|TRBJ1-5
CASSLRGQPQHF
TGTGCCAGCAGTTTAAGAGGTCAGCCCCAGCATTTT
>TRBV5-6|-|-|TRBJ1-5
CASSLAGQPQHF
TGTGCCAGCAGCTTGGCCGGGCAGCCCCAGCATTTT
>TRBV28|-|-|TRBJ2-7
CASSLMTRLAYEQYF
TGTGCCAGCAGTTTAATGACACGTCTTGCCTACGAGCAGTACTTC
>TRBV19|TRBD1|-|TRBJ1-1
CASSARGLNTEAFF
TGTGCCAGTAGTGCCAGGGGGCTGAACACTGAAGCTTTCTTT
>TRBV19|-|-|TRBJ1-6
CASRGGGRNSPLHF
TGTGCCTCGCGCGGGGGGGGCAGGAATTCACCCCTCCACTTT
>TRBV9|TRBD1|-|TRBJ1-4
CASSVGPGGAFLLFF
TGTGCCAGCAGCGTAGGGCCAGGGGGTGCCTTTCTACTGTTTTTT
>TRBV9|TRBD1|once|TRBJ2-5
CASSVGKGATGLRETQYF
TGTGCCAGCAGCGTAGGAAAGGGGGCCACGGGCCTACGGGAGACCCAGTACTTC
>TRBV5-1|TRBD1|-|TRBJ2-7
CASSSGQVTYEQYF
TGCGCCAGCAGCTCGGGACAGGTAACCTACGAGCAGTACTTC
>TRBV5-4|TRBD2|-|TRBJ2-3
CASSRGTSGGQGADTQYF
TGTGCCAGCAGCCGCGGGACTAGCGGGGGGCAGGGGGCAGATACGCAGTATTTT
>TRBV6-5|-|once|TRBJ1-6
CASSPFPSDSPLHF
TGTGCCAGCAGTCCCTTCCCCTCGGATTCACCCCTCCACTTT
>TRBV4-2|TRBD2|-|TRBJ2-7
CASSRVAAASGSYEQYF
TGTGCCAGCAGCCGAGTGGCGGCGGCTAGCGGATCCTACGAGCAGTACTTC
>TRBV9|TRBD1|-|TRBJ1-6
CASSPGQGRYNSPLHF
TGTGCCAGCAGCCCAGGACAGGGGCGATATAATTCACCCCTCCACTTT
>TRBV2|-|-|TRBJ1-5
CASQPGDEAQPQHF
TGTGCCAGCCAACCGGGAGATGAAGCACAGCCCCAGCATTTT
>TRBV11-3|TRBD2|-|TRBJ2-3
CASSTGTSGIGTDTQYF
TGTGCCAGCAGCACCGGGACTAGCGGGATAGGTACAGATACGCAGTATTTT
>TRBV11-3|TRBD1|-|TRBJ2-1
CASSLGSGGGNEQFF
TGTGCCAGCAGCCTAGGGTCAGGGGGCGGGAATGAGCAGTTCTTC
>TRBV7-8|-|-|TRBJ2-5
CASSPRGNQETQYF
TGTGCCAGCAGCCCCAGGGGAAACCAAGAGACCCAGTACTTC
>TRBV19|-|-|TRBJ1-2
CASSIRAGGYTF
TGTGCCAGTAGTATACGGGCGGGTGGCTACACCTTC
>TRBV18|-|-|TRBJ1-4
CASSPRESEKLFF
TGTGCCAGCTCACCCCGCGAGAGTGAAAAACTGTTTTTT
>TRBV6-1|TRBD1|-|TRBJ2-3
CASTQTGLGDTQYF
TGTGCCAGCACCCAGACAGGGCTGGGAGATACGCAGTATTTT
>TRBV5-1|-|-|TRBJ1-2
CASKEGAGGDYGYTF
TGCGCCAGCAAGGAAGGGGCGGGGGGGGACTATGGCTACACCTTC
>TRBV28|TRBD2|-|TRBJ2-3
CASSSIGTSGRNTQYF
TGTGCCAGCAGTTCCATTGGCACTAGCGGGAGGAATACGCAGTATTTT
>TRBV5-1|TRBD2|-|TRBJ2-1
CASSLADGGAREQFF
TGCGCCAGCAGCTTGGCGGACGGGGGGGCTAGGGAGCAGTTCTTC
>TRBV5-1|TRBD1|-|TRBJ2-7
CASMARDSSYEQYF
TGCGCCAGCATGGCCCGGGACAGCTCGTACGAGCAGTACTTC
>TRBV25-1|TRBD1|-|TRBJ2-3
CASSGLGGSSDTQYF
TGTGCCAGCAGCGGCTTAGGGGGCAGTTCAGATACGCAGTATTTT
>TRBV19|TRBD1|-|TRBJ2-7
CASSIPRTGSSYEQYF
TGTGCCAGTAGTATACCGAGGACAGGGAGCTCCTACGAGCAGTACTTC
>TRBV29-1|TRBD2|-|TRBJ2-7
CSVGLAGGREQYF
TGCAGCGTCGGACTAGCGGGAGGGCGCGAGCAGTACTTC
>TRBV7-9|TRBD2|once|TRBJ2-3
CASSPPTSRSHTDTQYF
TGTGCCAGCAGCCCTCCGACTAGCAGGTCCCACACAGATACGCAGTATTTT
>TRBV5-1|TRBD1|once|TRBJ1-5
CASSRGTGGDQPQHF
TGCGCCAGCAGCCGAGGGACAGGGGGAGATCAGCCCCAGCATTTT
>TRBV19|-|-|TRBJ1-1
CASSFSVNTEAFF
TGTGCCAGTAGTTTCAGCGTGAACACTGAAGCTTTCTTT
>TRBV27|TRBD2|-|TRBJ2-3
CASSPAGLAGSTDTQYF
TGTGCCAGCAGTCCCGCAGGACTAGCGGGAAGCACAGATACGCAGTATTTT
>TRBV27|TRBD1|-|TRBJ1-6
CASTNQGAWTPLHF
TGTGCCAGCACCAATCAGGGGGCCTGGACACCCCTCCACTTT